The present TCR beta chain was sequenced within a study of PD-1 blockade in classical Hodgkin lymphoma. The study, taken as a whole, reports: Relative to healthy donors, newly diagnosed patients reportedly had lower baseline TCR diversity, which was reported as lower still in relapsed/refractory patients. At C4D1, TCR diversity had climbed significantly for CD4+ cells, though not for CD8+ cells. Complete responders started with a diversity level that resembled newly diagnosed patients at baseline.

As to time point: cycle 4 day 1 (C4D1), after six to seven weeks of nivolumab. Relapses following autologous stem cell transplantation were seen in all patients, with brentuximab vedotin exposure varying. The patients, who had relapsed/refractory classical Hodgkin lymphoma, achieved best responses of complete response, partial response or progressive disease. A word on this clone: What it recognizes is unknown.

Generated by immunoSEQ multiplex PCR, the TCRdb table keeps only in-frame clones and is missing some. Found here are 90,000 to 100,000 clones, more than 70% of them singletons; the top ten hold over 7.5%. The receptor comes from a human donor with classical Hodgkin lymphoma. Specimen: peripheral blood mononuclear cells (PBMCs), collected before the fourth cycle of nivolumab.

CDR3 loop: CASSQEGGGGLNTGELFF. Here the CDR3 DNA reads TGTGCCAGCAGCCAAGAAGGCGGTGGGGGACTCAACACCGGGGAGCTGTTTTTT. This chain uses TRBV4-2 with TRBJ2-2, with a weak D call TRBD2 (6 bases). Germline CDR1 reads LGHNA; CDR2 reads YNFKEQ. Trimming pared 0 bases from V and 2 bases from J, leaving 16 bases between. CDR3 size: 18 residues.